This TCR beta chain emerged from a study of blood T cells in healthy people across ages. This CDR3 contains 13 residues. V was trimmed by 6 bases and J by 3 bases, leaving 11 bases between them. Germline CDR1 and CDR2: SGHRS and YFSETQ. Primed by a sample-barcoded 5' primer and a J-beta primer mix, a second PCR proceeded for roughly 6 to 12 cycles. Each sample yielded at least 2.5 million CDR3-containing paired-end reads. Using its own MiXCR run on the 5' RACE reads, TCRdb lists one record per CDR3 protein. The table shows around 820,000 distinct CDR3 sequences, with around a quarter occurring only once. Another study also made use of these data, one on T cells of mothers and their children.

The sequenced material came from blood. The TCR sequence derives from a boy younger than 18 in good health. J is TRBJ2-3 and V is TRBV5-1, with D possibly being TRBD1 (6 bases). CDR3 DNA sequence: TGCGCCAGCAACCAAGGGGGAACAGATACGCAGTATTTT. This translates into CASNQGGTDTQYF.